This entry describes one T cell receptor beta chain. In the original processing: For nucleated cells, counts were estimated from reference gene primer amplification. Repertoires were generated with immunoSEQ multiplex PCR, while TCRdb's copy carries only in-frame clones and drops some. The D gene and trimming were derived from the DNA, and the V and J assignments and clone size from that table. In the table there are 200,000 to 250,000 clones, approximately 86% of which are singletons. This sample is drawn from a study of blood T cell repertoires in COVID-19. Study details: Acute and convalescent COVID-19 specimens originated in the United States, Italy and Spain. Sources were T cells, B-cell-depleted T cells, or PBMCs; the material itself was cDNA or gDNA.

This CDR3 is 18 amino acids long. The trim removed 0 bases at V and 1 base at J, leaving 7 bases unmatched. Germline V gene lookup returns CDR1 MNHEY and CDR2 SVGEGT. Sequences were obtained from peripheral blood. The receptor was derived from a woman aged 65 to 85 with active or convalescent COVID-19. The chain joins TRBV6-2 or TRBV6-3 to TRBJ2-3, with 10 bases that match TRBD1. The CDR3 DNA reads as TGTGCCAGCAGTTACTCCCGGGACAGGGGCGAACGCACAGATACGCAGTATTTT. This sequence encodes CASSYSRDRGERTDTQYF.